This T cell receptor beta chain was captured by sequencing in a study of T cells after yellow fever vaccination. CDR3 length: 13 residues. CDR1 and CDR2 (germline): LNHDA, SQIVND (reference sequence). After removal of 5 bases from V and 4 bases from J, the junction contained 3 bases not matched to a gene. The 5'RACE template-switching step produced TCR cDNA and added a universal primer site and UMIs. TCRdb ran MiXCR on the 5' RACE reads and lists one entry per CDR3 protein. The table records 450,000 to 650,000 distinct CDR3 sequences, around an eighth of them present only once. The chain uses TRBV19 and TRBJ1-1, with 8 bases aligning to TRBD1. The source of this sequence is a man aged 25-45 years who received the YFV17D yellow fever vaccine. Sequenced material: PBMCs, taken on the day of the yellow fever booster vaccination. CDR3 DNA: TGTGCCAGTAGTTGGGGGACAGGCACTGAAGCTTTCTTT. This sequence encodes CASSWGTGTEAFF.